This T cell receptor (beta chain) was documented in a study of cytomegalovirus exposure and HLA in healthy donors. Study summary: Findings of an earlier analysis included some 120 million unique TCR beta sequences from 190 million or so T cells. The study's findings and limits: An analysis done earlier found most TCR beta V segments productive about 87% or about 30% of the time. Diagnosis of cytomegalovirus status made by the classifier reportedly showed high specificity and sensitivity. There was a cluster of highly shared sequence variants that was likely a sequencing artifact.

Germline lookup yields CDR1 LGHNA and CDR2 YNFKEQ. Trimming cost V 0 bases and J 5 bases, with 8 bases left between them. CDR3 length equals 13 residues. Details on this clone: Its antigen remains unidentified.

PCR used 60 Vbeta primers and 13 Jbeta primers. Measured with immunoSEQ multiplex PCR; TCRdb has only the in-frame clones, and not every one. This sample carries more than 75,000 clones, 79% of them seen once, and the ten largest clones take approximately 3.9%. The chain is built from TRBV4-2 and TRBJ2-7; the D is unclear. The material sequenced was PBMCs. This sequence was found in a woman between 40 and 50 years old in good health and CMV-seronegative. DNA of the CDR3: TGTGCCAGCAGCCAAGATGTCCGAGACGAGCAGTACTTC. This codes for CASSQDVRDEQYF.